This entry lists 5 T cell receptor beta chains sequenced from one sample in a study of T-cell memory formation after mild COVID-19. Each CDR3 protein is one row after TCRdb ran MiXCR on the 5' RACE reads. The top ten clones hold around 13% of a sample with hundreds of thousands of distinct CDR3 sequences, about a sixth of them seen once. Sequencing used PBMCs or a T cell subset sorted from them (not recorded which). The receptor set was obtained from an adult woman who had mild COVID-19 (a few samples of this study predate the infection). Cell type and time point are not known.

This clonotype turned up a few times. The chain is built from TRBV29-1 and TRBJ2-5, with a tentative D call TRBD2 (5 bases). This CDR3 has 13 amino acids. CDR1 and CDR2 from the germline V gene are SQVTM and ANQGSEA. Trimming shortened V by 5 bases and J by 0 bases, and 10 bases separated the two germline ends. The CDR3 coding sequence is TGCAGCGTTAGGAGGTCTCACCAAGAGACCCAGTACTTC. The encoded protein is CSVRRSHQETQYF.

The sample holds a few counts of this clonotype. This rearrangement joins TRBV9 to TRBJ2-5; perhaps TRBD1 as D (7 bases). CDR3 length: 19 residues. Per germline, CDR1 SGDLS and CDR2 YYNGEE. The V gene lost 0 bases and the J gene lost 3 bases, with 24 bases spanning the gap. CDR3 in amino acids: CASSVGFSGGTAGKETQYF. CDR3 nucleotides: TGTGCCAGCAGCGTAGGTTTCAGCGGAGGGACAGCAGGCAAAGAGACCCAGTACTTC.

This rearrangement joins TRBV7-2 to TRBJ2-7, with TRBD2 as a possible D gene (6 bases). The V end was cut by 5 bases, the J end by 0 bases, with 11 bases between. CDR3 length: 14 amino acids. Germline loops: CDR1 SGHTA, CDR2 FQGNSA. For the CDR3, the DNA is TGTGCCAGCAGCGAGGCGGGGAACTCCTACGAGCAGTACTTC. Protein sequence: CASSEAGNSYEQYF.

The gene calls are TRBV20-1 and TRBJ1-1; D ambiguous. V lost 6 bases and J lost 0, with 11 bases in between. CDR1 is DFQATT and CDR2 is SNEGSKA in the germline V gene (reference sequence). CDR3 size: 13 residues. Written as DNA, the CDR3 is TGCAGTGCCCCATTAAAAATGAACACTGAAGCTTTCTTT. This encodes CSAPLKMNTEAFF.

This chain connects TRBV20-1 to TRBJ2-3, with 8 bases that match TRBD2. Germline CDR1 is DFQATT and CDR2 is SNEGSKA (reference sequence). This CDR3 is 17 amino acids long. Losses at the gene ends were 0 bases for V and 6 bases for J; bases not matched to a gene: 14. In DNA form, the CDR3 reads TGCAGTGCTAGAGATGAGAGGGCTAGCGGGCCCACGGATACGCAGTATTTT. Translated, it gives CSARDERASGPTDTQYF.